These T cell receptor beta chains were read from a single sample in a study of tumor-infiltrating lymphocytes in primary liver carcinoma. From the multiplex PCR reads, TCRdb called clonotypes with MiXCR, one entry per CDR3 protein. The data show approximately 210,000 distinct CDR3 sequences, with less than 70% seen just once and 5.5% to 9% held by the top ten. The material sequenced was peripheral blood. The receptors derive from a woman aged 60-70 years with primary liver carcinoma and hepatitis B virus infection. CDR3s include the opening cysteine and the closing phenylalanine or tryptophan. A D gene is named only where the DNA matches it firmly. Not all rows give a size; the values are once, few, many and, for expanded clones, a class.

j_gene,d_gene,v_gene,abundance,CDR3aa,CDR3nt
TRBJ2-5,TRBD2,TRBV11-2,.,CASRLRLAEYQETQYF,TGTGCTAGCAGATTACGACTAGCAGAGTACCAAGAGACCCAGTACTTC
TRBJ1-2,.,TRBV5-5,.,CVSSPGISGGGGYTF,TGTGTCAGCAGTCCTGGGATATCGGGGGGAGGTGGCTACACCTTC
TRBJ2-7,TRBD2,TRBV7-9,few,CASSLAGGHYEQYF,TGTGCCAGCAGCTTAGCGGGAGGGCACTACGAGCAGTACTTC
TRBJ2-6,.,TRBV7-9,few,CASSLELRAGANVLTF,TGTGCCAGCAGCTTAGAGCTCAGGGCTGGGGCCAACGTCCTGACTTTC
TRBJ2-3,.,TRBV6-1,many,CASTGDTDTQYF,TGTGCCAGCACCGGGGATACAGATACGCAGTATTTT
TRBJ1-4,.,TRBV15,.,CATREGPDEKLFF,TGTGCCACCAGAGAGGGTCCTGATGAAAAACTGTTTTTT
TRBJ1-1,.,TRBV7-9,few,CASRYSQGGGTEAFF,TGTGCCAGCAGATATAGTCAGGGAGGTGGCACTGAAGCTTTCTTT
TRBJ2-2,.,TRBV11-2,.,CASGNGRNTNTGELFF,TGTGCTAGCGGCAACGGACGCAACACGAACACCGGGGAGCTGTTTTTT
TRBJ2-7,TRBD2,TRBV11-2,many,CASSLDPSGRNEQYF,TGTGCCAGCAGCTTAGATCCTAGCGGGAGGAACGAGCAGTACTTC
TRBJ2-7,TRBD1,TRBV11-2,.,CASSLERTGHYEQYF,TGTGCCAGTAGCTTAGAGAGGACAGGGCACTACGAGCAGTACTTC
TRBJ1-1,.,TRBV12-3/TRBV12-4,.,CASNLRALTTEDFF,TGTGCCAGCAATTTACGTGCTCTGACCACTGAAGATTTCTTT
TRBJ2-1,TRBD2,TRBV12-3/TRBV12-4,.,CASNFGLARREQLF,TGTGCCAGCAATTTCGGACTAGCACGCCGTGAGCAGCTCTTC
TRBJ1-5,.,TRBV6-1,few,CATDFLKEGNRPQHF,TGTGCCACCGATTTTCTTAAGGAGGGCAATCGGCCCCAGCATTTT
TRBJ2-7,.,TRBV11-3,.,CASSFVRAGYEQYF,TGTGCCAGCAGCTTTGTCAGGGCAGGATACGAGCAGTACTTC
TRBJ1-2,.,TRBV5-4,.,CASNSGQSPNYGYTF,TGTGCCAGCAACTCTGGACAGTCCCCCAACTATGGCTACACCTTC
TRBJ2-1,.,TRBV7-8,.,CASSFLILTTEDNEQFF,TGTGCCAGCAGCTTTCTTATACTTACGACGGAAGACAATGAGCAGTTCTTC
TRBJ2-5,TRBD2,TRBV5-1,once,CASSVGTLAGGLLETQYF,TGCGCCAGCAGCGTGGGGACTTTAGCGGGAGGGCTTTTAGAGACCCAGTACTTC
TRBJ2-2,TRBD2,TRBV6-5,.,CACSYSREDHGYTGELFF,TGTGCCTGCAGTTACTCGCGGGAGGACCATGGGTACACCGGGGAGCTGTTTTTT
TRBJ2-7,TRBD1,TRBV7-8,.,CASSPGQGPSYEQYF,TGTGCCAGCAGTCCGGGACAGGGCCCCTCCTACGAGCAGTACTTC
TRBJ2-3,TRBD1,TRBV6-5,many,CARTPGQSTDTQYF,TGTGCCAGAACCCCGGGACAGAGCACAGATACGCAGTATTTT
TRBJ2-1,.,TRBV5-1,once,CASSLTGYEQFF,TGCGCCAGCAGCTTAACAGGATATGAGCAGTTCTTC
TRBJ2-7,.,TRBV6-5,many,CASTPRAGKSYEQYF,TGTGCCAGCACCCCGCGGGCAGGTAAATCCTACGAGCAGTACTTC
TRBJ2-7,.,TRBV9,few,CASGNRAHEQYF,TGTGCCAGCGGTAACAGGGCCCACGAGCAGTACTTC
TRBJ1-4,.,TRBV11-3,.,CASSLDRGQGNEELFF,TGTGCCAGCAGCTTAGATCGTGGGCAGGGGAATGAAGAACTGTTTTTT
TRBJ2-7,.,TRBV10-3,.,CAIRQEAPYEQYF,TGTGCCATCAGGCAGGAGGCCCCCTACGAGCAATACTTC
TRBJ2-1,.,TRBV27,.,CASSPDVTSYNEQFF,TGTGCCAGCAGTCCCGACGTTACCTCCTACAATGAGCAGTTCTTC
TRBJ2-6,.,TRBV6-6,.,CASSFGGRSGANVLTF,TGTGCCAGCAGCTTCGGGGGCCGTTCTGGGGCCAACGTCCTGACTTTC
TRBJ1-2,.,TRBV30,.,CAWSQDLNYGYTF,TGTGCCTGGAGTCAGGACCTTAACTATGGCTACACCTTC
TRBJ2-1,.,TRBV10-3,few,CAISRTGRPVGSGNEHFF,.
TRBJ1-1,.,TRBV28,.,CASSSLGGMTEAFF,TGTGCCAGCAGTTCCCTGGGGGGAATGACTGAAGCTTTCTTC
TRBJ1-1,.,TRBV6-7,.,CASKKKVYAVAFF,TGTGCCAGCAAGAAGAAGGTGTACGCTGTAGCTTTCTTT
TRBJ1-3,.,TRBV6-1,.,CANSEAGDYSGTIYF,TGTGCCAATAGTGAAGCGGGGGACTACTCTGGAACCATATATTTT
TRBJ1-6,.,TRBV12-3/TRBV12-4,.,CASSWGTGNSPLHF,TGTGCCAGCAGTTGGGGGACGGGAAATTCACCCCTCCACTTT
TRBJ2-5,.,TRBV6-5,.,CASSKQETQYF,TGTGCCAGCAGTAAGCAAGAGACCCAGTACTTC
TRBJ2-3,.,TRBV6-1,many,CASSVTDTQYF,TGTGCCAGCAGTGTCACAGATACGCAGTATTTT
TRBJ2-5,.,TRBV11-3,once,CGSGIQVGQTQYF,TGTGGCAGCGGAATCCAGGTGGGTCAGACCCAGTACTTC
TRBJ2-5,.,TRBV28,.,CASRGASRETQYF,TGTGCCAGCAGGGGTGCGAGTAGGGAGACCCAGTACTTC
TRBJ1-1,.,TRBV6-6,once,CASGEPGRRNTEAFF,TGTGCCAGCGGTGAGCCGGGACGGAGGAACACTGAAGCTTTCTTC
TRBJ2-1,.,TRBV7-8,.,CASSLERALRTEQFF,TGTGCCAGCAGCTTAGAGCGGGCACTACGCACTGAGCAGTTCTTC
TRBJ2-3,.,TRBV11-2,.,CASSLGLGITDTQYF,TGTGCCAGCAGCTTAGGACTAGGGATCACAGATACGCAGTATTTT
TRBJ2-6,.,TRBV4-1,.,CANSQEPQGSGAKVLTF,TGCGCCAACAGCCAAGAGCCCCAAGGCTCTGGGGCCAAAGTCCTGACTTTC
TRBJ1-4,.,TRBV11-3,.,CADSPRGTNEKLFF,TGTGCAGACAGCCCCCGAGGGACTAATGAAAAACTGTTTTTT
TRBJ2-7,.,TRBV28,.,CASSLPEEPLYEQYF,TGTGCCAGCAGTTTGCCGGAGGAGCCCCTCTACGAGCAGTACTTC
TRBJ2-5,.,TRBV12-3/TRBV12-4,.,CASNFVPTGETQYF,TGTGCCAGCAATTTCGTCCCTACCGGAGAGACCCAGTACTTC
TRBJ1-1,.,TRBV7-8,.,CASSAATVNTEAFF,TGTGCCAGCAGCGCCGCCACAGTTAACACTGAGGCTTTCTTT
TRBJ2-3,.,TRBV29-1,.,CSVEGPVGAGTDTQYF,TGCAGCGTTGAAGGGCCAGTGGGGGCTGGCACAGATACGCAGTATTTT
TRBJ1-1,.,TRBV6-1,.,CASAGGATEAFF,TGTGCCAGCGCGGGCGGGGCTACTGAAGCTTTCTTT
TRBJ2-1,TRBD2,TRBV6-5,many,CASSYAGGTYNEQFF,TGTGCCAGCAGTTACGCGGGAGGAACCTACAATGAGCAGTTCTTC
TRBJ1-1,.,TRBV6-1,many,CASSPPTGRLNTEAFF,TGTGCCAGCAGTCCACCGACAGGAAGGTTGAACACTGAAGCTTTCTTT
TRBJ2-1,.,TRBV11-2,few,CVSRRIGVNEQFF,TGTGTCAGCCGTCGGATAGGAGTCAATGAGCAGTTCTTC
TRBJ2-1,.,TRBV9,few,CASGAFNEQFF,TGTGCCAGCGGGGCCTTCAATGAGCAGTTCTTC
TRBJ2-5,.,TRBV11-2,many,CASSSRRAGAGKETQYF,TGTGCCAGCAGCTCTAGGAGGGCGGGGGCCGGGAAAGAGACCCAGTACTTC
TRBJ1-2,.,TRBV5-4,.,CASSSGAGANYDYTF,TGTGCCAGCAGCTCCGGGGCAGGCGCTAACTATGACTACACCTTC
TRBJ1-1,TRBD1,TRBV29-1,.,CRVRDRVANTEAIF,TGCAGAGTCCGGGACAGGGTAGCGAACACTGAAGCTATCTTT
TRBJ1-4,.,TRBV7-9,.,CASSLRNEKLFF,TGTGCCAGCAGCTTACGTAATGAAAAACTGTTTTTT
TRBJ2-5,TRBD1,TRBV5-1,.,CARSEGQGLEETQYF,TGCGCCAGAAGCGAGGGACAGGGGCTGGAAGAGACCCAGTACTTC
TRBJ2-7,TRBD1,TRBV7-8,once,CASRKGQATRSYEQYF,TGTGCCAGCAGAAAGGGACAGGCGACCCGCTCCTACGAGCAGTACTTC
TRBJ2-1,.,TRBV6-5,once,CASRARRAYNEQFF,TGTGCCAGTAGAGCCAGGAGAGCATACAATGAGCAGTTCTTC
TRBJ2-7,TRBD2,TRBV11-2,.,CASSAIPRLAGGQKPYEQCF,TGTGCCAGCAGCGCCATTCCCCGACTAGCAGGAGGGCAGAAACCCTACGAGCAGTGCTTC